This TCR beta chain was sequenced during a study of T cell changes during pregnancy in multiple sclerosis. The protocol was immunoSEQ multiplex PCR, while the TCRdb copy is restricted to in-frame clones and leaves out a portion. The sample holds approximately 60,000 clones, about 94% seen once. CDR3 length equals 14 residues. Germline CDR1 and CDR2: LNHDA and SQIVND (reference sequence). V shed 5 bases, J shed 6 bases, and the junction held 9 bases outside the gene matches. The V gene is TRBV19, the J gene TRBJ2-7, with 8 nucleotides matching TRBD2. The receptor was isolated from a female donor with multiple sclerosis, enrolled in a pregnancy study. This specimen was CD8+ T cells from peripheral blood mononuclear cells, taken in the second trimester of pregnancy. The CDR3 DNA sequence: TGTGCCAGTAGTTCCGGACCGGGGGGGTCCGAGCAGTACTTC. Protein sequence: CASSSGPGGSEQYF.